This T cell receptor beta chain was obtained from a study of molecular identifiers for immune sequencing clone quantification. This clonotype was observed a few times. As yet, its antigen is unknown. Study conclusions and caveats: Clones of above 20 RNA copies carried over 99% of effector molecules; in naive cells they carried under 1%.

Previously described methods and listed TCR primers were used for bulk TCR libraries. One entry per CDR3 protein, called by TCRdb with MiXCR from the PCR reads. The sample has some 100,000 distinct CDR3 sequences, around a third seen once. V shed 3 bases and J 2 bases; nucleotides not matched to a gene: 10. Germline CDR1 SGDLS, CDR2 YYNGEE. The CDR3 is 16 residues long. In the sort, naive CD8 T cells were defined as CD8+CD4-CCR7+CD45RA+. The chain has TRBV9 and TRBJ2-5; 7 bases match TRBD2. Sequencing used naive CD8+ T cells from blood, with Jurkat cell RNA spiked in. Documented subset: FACS-sorted CD8+CD4-CCR7+CD45RA+ naive T cells. The TCR originated in a human donor in good health. Some libraries in this study had Jurkat cell RNA spiked in. The CDR3 loop is CASSEEGGSLQETQYF. In DNA form, the CDR3 reads TGTGCCAGCAGCGAGGAGGGCGGGAGTTTGCAAGAGACCCAGTACTTC.